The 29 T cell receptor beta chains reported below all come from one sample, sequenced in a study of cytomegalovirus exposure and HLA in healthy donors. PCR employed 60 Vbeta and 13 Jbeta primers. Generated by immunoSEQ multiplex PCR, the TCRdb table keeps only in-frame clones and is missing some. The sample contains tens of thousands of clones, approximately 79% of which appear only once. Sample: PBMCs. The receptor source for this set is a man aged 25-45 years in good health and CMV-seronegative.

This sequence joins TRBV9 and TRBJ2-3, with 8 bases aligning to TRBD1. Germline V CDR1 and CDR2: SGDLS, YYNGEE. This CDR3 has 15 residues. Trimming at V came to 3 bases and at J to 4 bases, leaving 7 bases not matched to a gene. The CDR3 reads CASSEQGAGADTQYF. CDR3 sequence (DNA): TGTGCCAGCAGCGAGCAGGGGGCTGGGGCAGATACGCAGTATTTT.

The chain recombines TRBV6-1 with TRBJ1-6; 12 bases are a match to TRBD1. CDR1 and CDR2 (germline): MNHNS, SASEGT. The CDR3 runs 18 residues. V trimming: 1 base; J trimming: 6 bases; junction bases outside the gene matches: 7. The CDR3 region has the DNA TGTGCCAGCAGTGAAGTGGGGGGACAGGGGGCCCCTAATTCACCCCTCCACTTT. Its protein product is CASSEVGGQGAPNSPLHF.

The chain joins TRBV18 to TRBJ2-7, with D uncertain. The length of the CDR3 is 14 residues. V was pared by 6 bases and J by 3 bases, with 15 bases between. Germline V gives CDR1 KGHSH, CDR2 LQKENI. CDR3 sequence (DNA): TGTGCCAGCTCCCTCCGAGACCGCGGCTACGAGCAGTACTTC. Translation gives CASSLRDRGYEQYF.

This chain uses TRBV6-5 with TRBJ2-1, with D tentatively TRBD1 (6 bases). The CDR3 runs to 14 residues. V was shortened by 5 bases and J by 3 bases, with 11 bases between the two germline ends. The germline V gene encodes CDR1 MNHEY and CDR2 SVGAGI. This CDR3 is CASSRQDSYNEQFF. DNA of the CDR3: TGTGCCAGCAGTCGACAGGACAGCTACAATGAGCAGTTCTTC.

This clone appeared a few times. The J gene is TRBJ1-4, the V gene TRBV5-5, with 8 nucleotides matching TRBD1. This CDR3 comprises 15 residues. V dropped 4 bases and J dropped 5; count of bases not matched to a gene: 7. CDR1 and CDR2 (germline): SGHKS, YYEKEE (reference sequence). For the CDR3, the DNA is TGTGCCAGCAGCCGTACAGGGGGAAGGAATGAAAAACTGTTTTTT. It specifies CASSRTGGRNEKLFF.

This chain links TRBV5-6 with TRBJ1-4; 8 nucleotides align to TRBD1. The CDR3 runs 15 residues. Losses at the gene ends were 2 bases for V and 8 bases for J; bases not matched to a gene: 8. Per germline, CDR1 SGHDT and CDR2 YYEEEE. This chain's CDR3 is CASSFVDRGEEKLFF. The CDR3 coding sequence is TGTGCCAGCAGCTTTGTCGACAGGGGTGAAGAAAAACTGTTTTTT.

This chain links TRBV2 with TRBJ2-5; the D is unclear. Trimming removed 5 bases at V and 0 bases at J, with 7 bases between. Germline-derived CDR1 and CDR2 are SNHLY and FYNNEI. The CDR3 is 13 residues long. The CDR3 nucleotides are TGTGCCAGCAGTTGGAGTTACCAAGAGACCCAGTACTTC. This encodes CASSWSYQETQYF.

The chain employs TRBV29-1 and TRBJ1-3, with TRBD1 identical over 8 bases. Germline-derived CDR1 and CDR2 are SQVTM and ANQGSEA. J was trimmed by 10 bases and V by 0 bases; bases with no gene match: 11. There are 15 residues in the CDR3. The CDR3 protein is CSVEDLTGVEGTIYF. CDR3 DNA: TGCAGCGTTGAAGATCTGACAGGGGTGGAGGGGACCATATATTTT.

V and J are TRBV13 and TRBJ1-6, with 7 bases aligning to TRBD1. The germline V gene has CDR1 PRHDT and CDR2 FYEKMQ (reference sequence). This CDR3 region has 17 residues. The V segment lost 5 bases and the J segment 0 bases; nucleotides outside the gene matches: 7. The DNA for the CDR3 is TGTGCCAGCAGCGGATCAGGGGGGAGCTCCTATAATTCACCCCTCCACTTT. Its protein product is CASSGSGGSSYNSPLHF.

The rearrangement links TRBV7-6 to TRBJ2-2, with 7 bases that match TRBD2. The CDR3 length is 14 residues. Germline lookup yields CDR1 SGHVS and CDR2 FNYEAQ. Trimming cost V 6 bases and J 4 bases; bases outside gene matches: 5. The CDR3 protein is CASRGLDGTGELFF. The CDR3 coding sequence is TGTGCCAGCAGAGGACTAGATGGCACCGGGGAGCTGTTTTTT.

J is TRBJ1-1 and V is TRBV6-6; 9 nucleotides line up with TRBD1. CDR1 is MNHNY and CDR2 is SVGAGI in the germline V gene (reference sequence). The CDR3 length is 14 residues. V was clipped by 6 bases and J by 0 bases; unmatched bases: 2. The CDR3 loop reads CASRGTGMNTEAFF. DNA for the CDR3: TGTGCCAGCAGAGGGACAGGGATGAACACTGAAGCTTTCTTT.

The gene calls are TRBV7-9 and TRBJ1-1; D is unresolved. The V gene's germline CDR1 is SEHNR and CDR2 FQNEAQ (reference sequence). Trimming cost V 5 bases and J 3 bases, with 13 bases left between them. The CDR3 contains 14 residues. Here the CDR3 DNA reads TGTGCCAGCAGCCCCCAGGTCTTGGACACTGAAGCTTTCTTT. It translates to CASSPQVLDTEAFF.

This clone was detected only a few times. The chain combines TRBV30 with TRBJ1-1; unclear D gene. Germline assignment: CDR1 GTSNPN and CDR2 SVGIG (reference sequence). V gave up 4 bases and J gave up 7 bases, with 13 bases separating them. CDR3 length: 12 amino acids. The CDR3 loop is CAWNVRAVEAFF. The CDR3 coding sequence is TGTGCCTGGAATGTGCGGGCAGTTGAAGCTTTCTTT.

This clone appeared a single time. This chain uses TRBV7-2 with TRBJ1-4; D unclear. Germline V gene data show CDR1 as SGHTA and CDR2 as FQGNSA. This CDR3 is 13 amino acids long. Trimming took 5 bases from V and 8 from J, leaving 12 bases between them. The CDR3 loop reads CASSPSPPEKLFF. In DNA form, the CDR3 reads TGTGCCAGCAGCCCGAGCCCGCCAGAAAAACTGTTTTTT.

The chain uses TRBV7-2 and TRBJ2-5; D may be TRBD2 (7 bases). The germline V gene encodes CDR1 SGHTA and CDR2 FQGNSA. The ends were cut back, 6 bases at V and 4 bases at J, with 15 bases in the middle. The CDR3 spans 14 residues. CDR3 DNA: TGTGCCAGCAGTTTAACCCGGGGGGCAGAGACCCAGTACTTC. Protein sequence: CASSLTRGAETQYF. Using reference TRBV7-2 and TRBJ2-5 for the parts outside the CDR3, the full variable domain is GAGVSQSPSNKVTEKGKDVELRCDPISGHTALYWYRQSLGQGLEFLIYFQGNSAPDKSGLPSDRFSAERTGGSVSTLTIQRTQQEDSAVYLCASSLTRGAETQYFGPGTRLLVL.

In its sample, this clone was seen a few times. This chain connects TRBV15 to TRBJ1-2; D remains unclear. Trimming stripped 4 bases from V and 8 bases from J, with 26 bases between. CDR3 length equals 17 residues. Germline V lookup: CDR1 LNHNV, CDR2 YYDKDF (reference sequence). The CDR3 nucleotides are TGTGCCACCAGCACTCCGGGGAAGGACGTTAAGACTAGGGGCTACACCTTC. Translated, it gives CATSTPGKDVKTRGYTF. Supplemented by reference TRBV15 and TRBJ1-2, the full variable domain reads DAMVIQNPRYQVTQFGKPVTLSCSQTLNHNVMYWYQQKSSQAPKLLFHYYDKDFNNEADTPDNFQSRRPNTSFCFLDIRSPGLGDTAMYLCATSTPGKDVKTRGYTFGSGTRLTVV.

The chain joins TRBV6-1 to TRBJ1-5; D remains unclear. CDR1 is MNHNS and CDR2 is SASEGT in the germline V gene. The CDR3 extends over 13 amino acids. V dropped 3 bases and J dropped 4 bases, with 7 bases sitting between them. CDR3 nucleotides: TGTGCCAGCAGTGAGGGCCGAAATCAGCCCCAGCATTTT. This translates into CASSEGRNQPQHF.

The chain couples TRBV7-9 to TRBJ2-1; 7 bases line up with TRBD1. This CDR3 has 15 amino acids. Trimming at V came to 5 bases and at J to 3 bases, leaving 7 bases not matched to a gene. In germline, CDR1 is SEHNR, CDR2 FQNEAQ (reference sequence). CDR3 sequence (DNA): TGTGCCAGCAGCCGGACAGGCGGCGTCTACAATGAGCAGTTCTTC. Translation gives CASSRTGGVYNEQFF.

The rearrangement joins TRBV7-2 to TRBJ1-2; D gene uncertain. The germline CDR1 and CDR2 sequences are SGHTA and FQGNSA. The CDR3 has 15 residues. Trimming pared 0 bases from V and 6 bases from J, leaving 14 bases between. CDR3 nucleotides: TGTGCCAGCAGCTTAGCAGGCCCCCTCGGGGATGGCTACACCTTC. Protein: CASSLAGPLGDGYTF. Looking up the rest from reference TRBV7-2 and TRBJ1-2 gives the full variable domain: GAGVSQSPSNKVTEKGKDVELRCDPISGHTALYWYRQSLGQGLEFLIYFQGNSAPDKSGLPSDRFSAERTGGSVSTLTIQRTQQEDSAVYLCASSLAGPLGDGYTFGSGTRLTVV.

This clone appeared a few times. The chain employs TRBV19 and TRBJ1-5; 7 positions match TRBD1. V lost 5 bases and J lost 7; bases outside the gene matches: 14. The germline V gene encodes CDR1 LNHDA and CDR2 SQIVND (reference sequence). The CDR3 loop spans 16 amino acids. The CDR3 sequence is CASSLPPGGRRQPQHF. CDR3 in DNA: TGTGCCAGTAGTTTACCCCCAGGGGGAAGGAGACAGCCCCAGCATTTT.

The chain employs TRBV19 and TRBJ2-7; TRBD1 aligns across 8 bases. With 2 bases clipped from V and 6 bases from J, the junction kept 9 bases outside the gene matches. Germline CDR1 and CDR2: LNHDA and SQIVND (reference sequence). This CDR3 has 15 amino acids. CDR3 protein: CASSISETGVLEQYF. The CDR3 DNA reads TGTGCCAGTAGTATATCGGAGACAGGGGTACTCGAGCAGTACTTC.

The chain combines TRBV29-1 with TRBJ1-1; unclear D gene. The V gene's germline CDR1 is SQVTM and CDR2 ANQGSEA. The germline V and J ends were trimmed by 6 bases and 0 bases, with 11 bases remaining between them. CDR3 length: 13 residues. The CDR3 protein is CSVMRPLNTEAFF. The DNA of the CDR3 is TGCAGCGTCATGCGGCCGCTGAACACTGAAGCTTTCTTT.

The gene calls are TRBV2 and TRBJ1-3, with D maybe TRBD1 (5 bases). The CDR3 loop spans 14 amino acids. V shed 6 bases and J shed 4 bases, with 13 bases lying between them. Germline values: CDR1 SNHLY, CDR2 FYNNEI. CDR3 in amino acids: CASRPQGIGNTIYF. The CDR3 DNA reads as TGTGCCAGCAGACCGCAGGGAATCGGAAACACCATATATTTT.

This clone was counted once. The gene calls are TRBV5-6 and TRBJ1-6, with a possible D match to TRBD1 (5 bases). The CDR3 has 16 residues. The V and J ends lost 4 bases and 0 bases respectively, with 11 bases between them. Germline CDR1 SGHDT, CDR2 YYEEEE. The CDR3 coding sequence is TGTGCCAGCAGCGGGGGGATTAGCTCCTATAATTCACCCCTCCACTTT. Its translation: CASSGGISSYNSPLHF.

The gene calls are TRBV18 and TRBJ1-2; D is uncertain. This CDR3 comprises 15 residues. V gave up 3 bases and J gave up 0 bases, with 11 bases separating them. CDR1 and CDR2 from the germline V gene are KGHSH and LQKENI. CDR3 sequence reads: CASSPDGISNYGYTF. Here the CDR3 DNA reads TGTGCCAGCTCACCGGACGGGATCTCTAACTATGGCTACACCTTC.

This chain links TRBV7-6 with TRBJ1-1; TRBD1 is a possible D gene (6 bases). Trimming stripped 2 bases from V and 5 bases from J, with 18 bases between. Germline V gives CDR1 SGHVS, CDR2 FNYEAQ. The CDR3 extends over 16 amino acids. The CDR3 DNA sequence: TGTGCCAGCAGCTTAAAGACCCGGGGAGGGGGAACTGAAGCTTTCTTT. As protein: CASSLKTRGGGTEAFF.

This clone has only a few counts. In DNA, the CDR3 is TGCGCCAGCAGCCGACCCGGGAACAACCCCATTCAGTACTTC. This encodes CASSRPGNNPIQYF. The chain links TRBV5-1 to TRBJ2-4, with a possible D match to TRBD2 (5 bases). Germline lookup yields CDR1 SGHRS and CDR2 YFSETQ. V was pared by 4 bases and J by 9 bases, with 17 bases between. This CDR3 region has 14 residues.

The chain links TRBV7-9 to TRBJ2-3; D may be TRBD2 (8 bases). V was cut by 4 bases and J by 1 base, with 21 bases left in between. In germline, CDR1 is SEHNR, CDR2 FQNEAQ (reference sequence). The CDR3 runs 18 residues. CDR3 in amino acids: CASSSNAGGDSRTDTQYF. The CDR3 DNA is TGTGCCAGCAGCTCCAATGCCGGGGGGGACAGCCGCACAGATACGCAGTATTTT.

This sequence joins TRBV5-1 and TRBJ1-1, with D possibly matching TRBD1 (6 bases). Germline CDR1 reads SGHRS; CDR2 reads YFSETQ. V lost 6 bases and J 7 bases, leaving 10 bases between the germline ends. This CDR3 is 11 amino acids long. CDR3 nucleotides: TGCGCCAGCAAGGGGGAAAATGAAGCTTTCTTT. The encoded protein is CASKGENEAFF.